Presented here are 31 T cell receptor beta chains from one specimen sequenced in a study of blood T cell repertoires in COVID-19 (dated by TCRdb to the early 2020s). Library construction relied on the immunoSEQ multiplex PCR assay. This is the immuneACCESS table as TCRdb keeps it, with only in-frame sequences that have V and J called. A part of the clones is gone; compared with another copy, unresolved V genes explain less than half, and the rest is unexplained. The sample table holds approximately 27,000 clones, of which around 86% were seen once. Of the sample, 65% to 80% falls within the top ten clones. Material: peripheral blood. These receptors all come from a man aged 65-85 years with acute or convalescent COVID-19.

This clone has just one count. This chain connects TRBV9 to TRBJ2-3; no firm D call. Trimming took off 6 bases at V and 4 bases at J, with 12 bases between the two ends. This CDR3 comprises 13 residues. Germline V gene lookup returns CDR1 SGDLS and CDR2 YYNGEE. CDR3 DNA sequence: TGTGCCAGCACCAGGCGTGTATCAGATACGCAGTATTTT. Protein sequence: CASTRRVSDTQYF.

The chain recombines TRBV11-3 with TRBJ1-3; possible D gene TRBD1, 5 bases. The CDR3 has 16 residues. The V and J ends lost 4 bases and 0 bases respectively, with 13 bases between them. Germline V lookup: CDR1 SGHNT, CDR2 YENEEA. CDR3 nucleotides: TGTGCCAGCAGCTCGGGGGGGGAGCCCTCTGGAAACACCATATATTTT. Its translation is CASSSGGEPSGNTIYF.

This chain links TRBV7-9 with TRBJ2-7, with 8 bases that match TRBD2. V gave up 5 bases and J gave up 2 bases; unmatched junction bases: 5. The CDR3 sequence is 14 residues long. CDR1 is SEHNR, CDR2 FQNEAQ, per germline (reference sequence). This CDR3 reads CASSPGGGAYEQYF. The CDR3 DNA reads TGTGCCAGCAGCCCCGGGGGGGGAGCCTACGAGCAGTACTTC.

The chain employs TRBV4-3 and TRBJ2-7, with 7 nucleotides matching TRBD2. The junction had 14 bases not matched to a gene; V was cut back by 3 bases and J by 6 bases. The CDR3 consists of 16 residues. The germline CDR1 and CDR2 sequences are LGHNA and YSLEER. The CDR3 region has the DNA TGCGCCAGCAGCCATGCCTCGAGGCTAGCGGAAGGCGAGCAGTACTTC. Translating it yields CASSHASRLAEGEQYF.

The V call is TRBV6-4, the J call TRBJ1-1, with D unresolved. The CDR3 has 13 amino acids. With 6 bases removed from V and 1 base from J, the gap between germline ends came to 9 bases. Per germline, CDR1 MRHNA and CDR2 SNTAGT. CDR3 loop: CASSQSGNTEAFF. As DNA, the CDR3 is TGTGCCAGCAGCCAATCCGGGAACACTGAAGCTTTCTTT.

This clone appeared a single time. V and J are TRBV7-3 and TRBJ2-7, with D perhaps TRBD1 (6 bases). Germline CDR1 and CDR2: SGHTA and FQGTGA. V was cut by 5 bases and J by 6 bases, with 14 bases left in between. The CDR3 is 13 residues long. This CDR3 reads CASSVTGTSEQYF. The CDR3 bases are TGTGCCAGCAGCGTTACAGGGACGTCCGAGCAGTACTTC. Based on the CDR3 plus reference TRBV7-3 and TRBJ2-7, the full variable domain is GAGVSQTPSNKVTEKGKYVELRCDPISGHTALYWYRQSLGQGPEFLIYFQGTGAADDSGLPNDRFFAVRPEGSVSTLKIQRTERGDSAVYLCASSVTGTSEQYFGPGTRLTVT.

V gene TRBV4-2 combines with J gene TRBJ2-5; 10 nucleotides match TRBD2. The V gene's germline CDR1 is LGHNA and CDR2 YNFKEQ. V dropped 1 base and J dropped 4; count of bases not matched to a gene: 3. This CDR3 contains 15 residues. CDR3 residues: CASSQVTSGIETQYF. The DNA for the CDR3 is TGTGCCAGCAGCCAAGTTACTAGCGGGATAGAGACCCAGTACTTC.

This clone was found once. The chain couples TRBV5-8 to TRBJ2-5, with D perhaps matching TRBD2 (6 bases). Trimming removed 2 bases at V and 5 bases at J, with 10 bases between. This CDR3 has 13 amino acids. From germline, CDR1 is SGHTS and CDR2 YDEGEE. In DNA, the CDR3 is TGTGCCAGCAGCTTCGCGGGGACGGAGACCCAGTACTTC. Its translation: CASSFAGTETQYF.

The chain recombines TRBV4-3 with TRBJ1-5, with TRBD1 matching over 9 bases. In germline, CDR1 is LGHNA, CDR2 YSLEER. V lost 0 bases to trimming and J lost 0 bases; unmatched junction nucleotides: 9. The CDR3 extends over 19 amino acids. CDR3 DNA sequence: TGCGCCAGCAGCCAAGACCGGGACAGGGTAATGTATAGCAATCAGCCCCAGCATTTT. It encodes CASSQDRDRVMYSNQPQHF.

The chain has TRBV6-2 or TRBV6-3 and TRBJ2-7; 7 positions match TRBD1. The germline CDR1 and CDR2 sequences are MNHEY and SVGEGT. The CDR3 covers 13 residues. Losses at the gene ends were 3 bases for V and 3 bases for J; bases not matched to a gene: 2. DNA for the CDR3: TGTGCCAGCAGTTATCGGGACAGCTACGAGCAGTACTTC. Protein product: CASSYRDSYEQYF.

V is TRBV28 and J is TRBJ1-6; D is possibly TRBD1 (6 bases). Trimming took off 8 bases at V and 8 bases at J, with 10 bases between the two ends. Germline V gene data show CDR1 as MDHEN and CDR2 as SYDVKM. CDR3 length: 12 residues. CDR3 in amino acids: CASGSGDSPLHF. The CDR3 DNA reads as TGTGCCAGCGGTTCAGGGGATTCACCCCTCCACTTT.

This clone has more than one count but fewer than ten. The V and J genes are TRBV7-2 and TRBJ2-3, with D perhaps matching TRBD2 (6 bases). Per germline, CDR1 SGHTA and CDR2 FQGNSA. This CDR3 region has 14 residues. V was trimmed by 5 bases and J by 6 bases, leaving 15 bases between them. CDR3 coding DNA: TGTGCCAGCAGCGGTCAGTCAGGGAGGGATACGCAGTATTTT. Protein: CASSGQSGRDTQYF.

The genes are TRBV18 and TRBJ2-1; 9 nucleotides agree with TRBD1. The CDR3 has 15 residues. The J segment lost 6 bases and the V segment lost 5 bases, leaving 8 bases of the junction unmatched. Per germline, CDR1 KGHSH and CDR2 LQKENI. This CDR3 reads CASSTRTGVSNEQFF. In DNA form, the CDR3 reads TGTGCCAGCTCAACCAGGACAGGGGTAAGCAATGAGCAGTTCTTC. Filled out from reference TRBV18 and TRBJ2-1, the complete variable domain reads NAGVMQNPRHLVRRRGQEARLRCSPMKGHSHVYWYRQLPEEGLKFMVYLQKENIIDESGMPKERFSAEFPKEGPSILRIQQVVRGDSAAYFCASSTRTGVSNEQFFGPGTRLTVL.

The rearrangement uses TRBV30 and TRBJ2-2; D gene ambiguous. V lost 4 bases and J lost 5, with 14 bases in between. The CDR3 is 14 residues long. In germline, CDR1 is GTSNPN, CDR2 SVGIG (reference sequence). The CDR3 nucleotides are TGTGCCTGGAATAGGAACAGCCGGACCGGGGAGCTGTTTTTT. Protein: CAWNRNSRTGELFF.

This chain connects TRBV7-9 to TRBJ2-5; TRBD2 matches at 10 bases. Germline assignment: CDR1 SEHNR and CDR2 FQNEAQ (reference sequence). Trimming removed 5 bases from V and 3 bases from J; junction bases left unmatched: 3. The CDR3 is made up of 14 amino acids. CDR3 nucleotide sequence: TGTGCCAGCAGCCGCGGACTAGCGGAAGAGACCCAGTACTTC. This codes for CASSRGLAEETQYF.

The chain has TRBV29-1 and TRBJ2-7, with TRBD1 matching 8 bases. After removal of 8 bases from V and 5 bases from J, the junction contained 5 bases not matched to a gene. The CDR3 is 11 amino acids. Germline V lookup: CDR1 SQVTM, CDR2 ANQGSEA. CDR3 amino acids: CSIGQGHEQYF. CDR3 nucleotides: TGCAGCATCGGACAGGGCCACGAGCAGTACTTC.

The CDR3 DNA reads as TGTGCCAGCAGCTTGGTAATTATCGTGGCCGACACTGAAGCTTTCTTT. This sequence encodes CASSLVIIVADTEAFF. The gene calls are TRBV5-4 and TRBJ1-1; unclear D gene. The CDR3 length is 16 residues. V lost 0 bases and J 3 bases, leaving 15 bases between the germline ends. The germline CDR1 and CDR2 sequences are SGHNT and YYREEE (reference sequence).

The chain uses TRBV29-1 and TRBJ2-7, with 11 bases aligning to TRBD1. The germline gives CDR1 SQVTM, CDR2 ANQGSEA. With 7 bases clipped from V and 7 bases from J, the junction kept 9 bases outside the gene matches. The CDR3 sequence is 13 residues long. The CDR3 loop reads CSARDRGSREQYF. CDR3 coding DNA: TGCAGCGCACGGGACAGGGGGTCGCGGGAGCAGTACTTC.

The genes are TRBV5-4 and TRBJ1-1; D not certain. The CDR3 contains 14 residues. Germline V gene lookup returns CDR1 SGHNT and CDR2 YYREEE (reference sequence). V lost 10 bases and J lost 1, with 17 bases in between. The CDR3 here is CAASGQAGNTEAFF. CDR3 DNA: TGTGCCGCCAGTGGGCAGGCGGGGAACACTGAAGCTTTCTTT. Combining the CDR3 with reference TRBV5-4 and TRBJ1-1 gives the whole variable domain ETGVTQSPTHLIKTRGQQVTLRCSSQSGHNTVSWYQQALGQGPQFIFQYYREEENGRGNFPPRFSGLQFPNYSSELNVNALELDDSALYLCAASGQAGNTEAFFGQGTRLTVV.

CDR3 nucleotides: TGTGCCAGCAGTTACACCAGGAACACTGAAGCTTTCTTT. Translation gives CASSYTRNTEAFF. The V gene is TRBV6-6, the J gene TRBJ1-1; D is ambiguous. CDR1 MNHNY and CDR2 SVGAGI come from the germline V gene (reference sequence). Trimming removed 2 bases at V and 1 base at J, with 5 bases between. The CDR3 is 13 amino acids.

This sequence joins TRBV18 and TRBJ1-4; unclear D gene. Trimming took 5 bases from V and 8 from J, leaving 15 bases between them. Germline V gene sequence: CDR1 KGHSH, CDR2 LQKENI. The CDR3 has 14 residues. The CDR3: CASSFQRGEEKLFF. The CDR3 DNA sequence: TGTGCCAGCTCATTCCAGCGGGGTGAGGAAAAACTGTTTTTT.

The V call is TRBV19, the J call TRBJ1-1; D uncertain. V was pared by 6 bases and J by 1 base, with 12 bases between. Germline-derived CDR1 and CDR2 are LNHDA and SQIVND (reference sequence). This CDR3 has 14 amino acids. The CDR3 spells CASSGRQRNTEAFF. The CDR3 DNA follows: TGTGCCAGTAGCGGCCGGCAGCGGAACACTGAAGCTTTCTTT. The full variable domain, with the rest looked up from reference TRBV19 and TRBJ1-1, is DGGITQSPKYLFRKEGQNVTLSCEQNLNHDAMYWYRQDPGQGLRLIYYSQIVNDFQKGDIAEGYSVSREKKESFPLTVTSAQKNPTAFYLCASSGRQRNTEAFFGQGTRLTVV.

With respect to this clone: A junction boundary mismatches the germline segment, possibly from a read error. The rearrangement uses TRBV19 and TRBJ1-1; weak D call: TRBD1 (6 bases). Germline assignment: CDR1 LNHDA and CDR2 SQIVND (reference sequence). The CDR3 spans 13 residues. The CDR3 sequence: CASSSARDTEAFF. Here the CDR3 DNA reads TGTGCCAGTAGTTCAGCCCGGGACACGGAAGCTTTCTTT.

The chain has TRBV4-2 and TRBJ1-2; 7 positions match TRBD1. The CDR3 has 14 residues. With 1 base clipped from V and 4 bases from J, the junction kept 3 bases outside the gene matches. Per the germline V gene, CDR1 is LGHNA and CDR2 is YNFKEQ. For the CDR3, the DNA is TGTGCCAGCAGCCAAGTCCGGGACAGCTATGGCTACACCTTC. Translation gives CASSQVRDSYGYTF.

The chain links TRBV3-1 (or the pseudogene TRBV3-2) to TRBJ1-4; no definite D call. Germline V CDR1 and CDR2: LGHDT, YNNKEL (reference sequence). Trimming stripped 1 base from V and 5 bases from J, with 11 bases between. The CDR3 is made up of 15 amino acids. CDR3 region: CASSQARGPNEKLFF. In DNA form, the CDR3 reads TGTGCCAGCAGCCAAGCTAGAGGCCCGAATGAAAAACTGTTTTTT.

The V and J genes are TRBV19 and TRBJ2-1; D gene uncertain. This CDR3 comprises 16 residues. With 11 bases removed from V and 0 bases from J, the gap between germline ends came to 20 bases. CDR1 LNHDA and CDR2 SQIVND come from the germline V gene (reference sequence). The CDR3 nucleotides are TGTGCCGCATCACGCGGAGTCGAAAGCTCCTACAATGAGCAGTTCTTC. Amino acid sequence: CAASRGVESSYNEQFF.

The J gene is TRBJ2-2, the V gene TRBV19; 10 bases are a match to TRBD1. The CDR3 length is 16 residues. Germline V gives CDR1 LNHDA, CDR2 SQIVND (reference sequence). V lost 5 bases, J lost 2 bases, and 5 bases stayed unmatched. CDR3 region: CASSFLTGGNTGELFF. For the CDR3, the DNA is TGTGCCAGTAGTTTCCTGACAGGGGGCAACACCGGGGAGCTGTTTTTT.

This chain uses TRBV5-5 with TRBJ2-7, with D possibly being TRBD2 (5 bases). The CDR3 covers 16 residues. V gave up 1 base and J gave up 2 bases, with 16 bases separating them. From germline, CDR1 is SGHKS and CDR2 YYEKEE (reference sequence). The CDR3, as DNA: TGTGCCAGCAGCTTGAAACTAGGGCCTTTCCCCTACGAGCAGTACTTC. This sequence encodes CASSLKLGPFPYEQYF.

The V call is TRBV7-9, the J call TRBJ1-1; the match to TRBD1 covers 10 bases. Germline loops: CDR1 SEHNR, CDR2 FQNEAQ (reference sequence). V lost 6 bases to trimming and J lost 4 bases; unmatched junction nucleotides: 2. The CDR3 is 13 residues long. The CDR3 protein is CASSRQGATEAFF. The CDR3, as DNA: TGTGCCAGCAGTAGACAGGGGGCCACTGAAGCTTTCTTT.

V gene TRBV28 combines with J gene TRBJ1-6, with unresolved D. Germline V lookup: CDR1 MDHEN, CDR2 SYDVKM. V was shortened by 3 bases and J by 14 bases, with 14 bases between the two germline ends. The CDR3 runs to 13 residues. The CDR3 sequence: CASSFNGAPALHF. The CDR3 DNA follows: TGTGCCAGCAGTTTTAATGGTGCCCCGGCCCTCCACTTT.

The rearrangement joins TRBV27 to TRBJ2-1; 8 positions agree with TRBD1. Looked up from germline, CDR1 is MNHEY and CDR2 is SMNVEV (reference sequence). Losses at the gene ends were 5 bases for V and 8 bases for J; bases not matched to a gene: 14. The CDR3 runs 16 residues. This chain's CDR3 is CASSPTWRDRFDEQFF. The CDR3 nucleotides read TGTGCCAGCAGTCCAACGTGGAGGGACAGGTTCGATGAGCAGTTCTTC.